The entry below gives a single T cell receptor (beta chain) sequence along with its context. Its binding antigen is unknown. Base-call qualities are not available, and no considerably larger clone is one nucleotide away. The data were obtained in a study of T cells in localized non-small cell lung cancer (dated by TCRdb to about 2020). For the wider study: Comparing tumors with uninvolved tumor-adjacent lungs, the study looked at the T cell repertoires of 200 to 250 patients with early-stage NSCLC. The cohort consisted of approximately 240 treatment-naive NSCLC patients whose localized lung tumors had been resected. A mean age of approximately 70 years was recorded for the NSCLC patients, of whom some 130 were male and 95 to 110 were female. Results and caveats for the whole study, not just this receptor: Because multi-region tumor sequencing was not performed, intratumor heterogeneity could not be ruled out. A median of 57 of the top 100 tumor clones turned up in the paired uninvolved adjacent lung, and 28 of those clones also ranked among the top 100 of that same adjacent lung. Longer overall survival was associated with higher blood T cell density, whereas shorter survival was associated with higher adjacent-lung clonality. Because the study design was exploratory, TCR variables were selected using unadjusted p-values without false-discovery rate correction. Uninvolved tumor-adjacent lung showed the highest T cell clonality, higher than tumor, which suggests more focused antigenic responses in the adjacent lung.

Reading the germline V gene gives CDR1 SGHNT and CDR2 YENEEA. The CDR3 runs 15 residues from the cysteine to the phenylalanine. Only the CDR3 portion is preserved as DNA: 45 bases, with reading frame beginning at the first base. After removal of 4 bases from V and 4 bases from J, the junction retains 2 bases not matched to a gene. At diagnosis, peripheral blood, uninvolved tumor-adjacent lung and tumor were collected and were preserved as a mix of fresh-frozen and FFPE material. For TCR repertoire profiling, blood samples were analyzed in the form of peripheral blood mononuclear cells. The immunoSEQ Assay was used to sequence TCR beta CDR3 regions from DNA. As for the authors' bioinformatics: To compute T cell density, TCR beta template counts were normalized to usable DNA, which was estimated by amplifying housekeeping genes. Using the preseqR package, richness was estimated by extrapolating to 120,000 templates for tissue samples and 400,000 templates for PBMC samples. Clonality was calculated as one minus Pielou's evenness. Tissue-enriched TCRs were identified by differential abundance testing using productive amino-acid clonotypes, minimum total count 5 and alpha 0.1. Repertoire overlap between compartments was quantified with the Jaccard Index and Morisita Overlap Index. GLIPH grouped TCR beta CDR3s together with public tetramer-defined viral CDR3s, and a viral motif had to include at least three viral sequences and also show V-gene enrichment. The table was pulled from immuneACCESS by TCRdb, which kept in-frame rearrangements only. Such tables lose some clones; where checked, under half of the loss comes from unresolved V genes, and the rest has no known cause. That table supplies the V and J calls and clone size; D and trimming were determined from the DNA. The sample table records around 34,000 clones; roughly 93% of these occur just once. Roughly 7.7% of the sample is held by the ten biggest clonotypes.

This TCR came from a female donor aged 60 or older with stage I lung adenocarcinoma. The source was peripheral blood, collected before any cancer treatment. This chain is built from TRBV11-3 and TRBJ2-1, with 12 bases aligning to TRBD2. In nucleotides, the sequence is TGTGCCAGCAGCTCCACTAGCGGGAGGTACAATGAGCAGTTCTTC. Its protein reads: CASSSTSGRYNEQFF.